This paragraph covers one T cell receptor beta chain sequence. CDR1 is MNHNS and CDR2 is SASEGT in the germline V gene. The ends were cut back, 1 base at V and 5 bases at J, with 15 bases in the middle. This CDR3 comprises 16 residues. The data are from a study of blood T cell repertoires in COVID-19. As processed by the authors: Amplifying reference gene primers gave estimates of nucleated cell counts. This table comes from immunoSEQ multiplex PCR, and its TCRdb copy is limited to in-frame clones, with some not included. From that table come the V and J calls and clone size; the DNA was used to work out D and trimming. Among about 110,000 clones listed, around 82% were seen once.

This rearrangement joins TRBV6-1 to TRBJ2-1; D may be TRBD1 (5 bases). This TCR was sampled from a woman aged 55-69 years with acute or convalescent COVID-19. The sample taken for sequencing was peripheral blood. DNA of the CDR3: TGTGCCAGCAGTGAAGTCTGGGCGGTGGACAACAATGAGCAGTTCTTC. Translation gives CASSEVWAVDNNEQFF.